Following are 14 T cell receptor beta chains from one sample sequenced in a study of control samples from healthy donors and cancer patients. The method was immunoSEQ multiplex PCR; TCRdb's version includes in-frame clones alone and lacks a portion of them. The sample has 110,000 to 150,000 clones; around 90% are singletons. The sequenced sample consisted of blood. These receptors came from a man aged 25 to 45 in good health.

The V call is TRBV19, the J call TRBJ1-4; D gene unclear. The V end lost 8 bases, the J end lost 8 bases, and 6 bases lay between the germline ends. Germline-derived CDR1 and CDR2 are LNHDA and SQIVND (reference sequence). The CDR3 runs to 10 residues. CDR3 amino acids: CASREEKLFF. In DNA form, the CDR3 reads TGTGCCAGTCGGGAGGAAAAACTGTTTTTT. Full variable domain (missing parts from reference TRBV19 and TRBJ1-4): DGGITQSPKYLFRKEGQNVTLSCEQNLNHDAMYWYRQDPGQGLRLIYYSQIVNDFQKGDIAEGYSVSREKKESFPLTVTSAQKNPTAFYLCASREEKLFFGSGTQLSVL.

The chain uses TRBV12-5 and TRBJ2-2; 7 positions match TRBD2. The germline V gene encodes CDR1 LGHNT and CDR2 FRNRAP. The length of the CDR3 is 17 residues. V shed 4 bases and J 0 bases; nucleotides not matched to a gene: 8. DNA of the CDR3: TGTGCTAGTGGTTGGGGGGGTGGCGGCCCGAACACCGGGGAGCTGTTTTTT. Amino acid sequence: CASGWGGGGPNTGELFF.

CDR3 region: CASSILGAIAEAFF. In DNA, the CDR3 is TGTGCCAGTAGTATTTTGGGGGCTATCGCTGAAGCTTTCTTT. This chain joins TRBV19 and TRBJ1-1; D is possibly TRBD1 (6 bases). The CDR3 extends over 14 amino acids. V was pared by 3 bases and J by 6 bases, with 14 bases between. Looked up from germline, CDR1 is LNHDA and CDR2 is SQIVND (reference sequence).

The chain is built from TRBV5-4 and TRBJ2-1, with D hard to call. CDR1 and CDR2 from the germline V gene are SGHNT and YYREEE (reference sequence). The CDR3 is 16 residues long. With 2 bases removed from V and 3 bases from J, the gap between germline ends came to 15 bases. The DNA for the CDR3 is TGTGCCAGCAGCTTTCATGCCCGGACCGACTACAATGAGCAGTTCTTC. Amino acids: CASSFHARTDYNEQFF.

This chain links TRBV5-6 with TRBJ2-1; no definite D call. This CDR3 comprises 14 residues. From germline, CDR1 is SGHDT and CDR2 YYEEEE. Trimming cost V 3 bases and J 0 bases, with 7 bases left between them. The CDR3 coding sequence is TGTGCCAGCAGCTGGGTCAGCTCCTACAATGAGCAGTTCTTC. Translation: CASSWVSSYNEQFF.

Written as DNA, the CDR3 is TGCAGTTCGGGTCCAAACACTGAAGCTTTCTTT. Protein: CSSGPNTEAFF. This sequence joins TRBV20-1 and TRBJ1-1, with no clear D. Trimming took off 8 bases at V and 2 bases at J, with 9 bases between the two ends. The germline V gene has CDR1 DFQATT and CDR2 SNEGSKA (reference sequence). The CDR3 consists of 11 residues.

V and J are TRBV15 and TRBJ1-5; D not resolved. Germline-derived CDR1 and CDR2 are LNHNV and YYDKDF (reference sequence). CDR3 length: 15 residues. V was shortened by 1 base and J by 1 base, with 8 bases between the two germline ends. This CDR3 reads CATSRARVSNQPQHF. The DNA for the CDR3 is TGTGCCACCAGCAGAGCCCGTGTCAGCAATCAGCCCCAGCATTTT. Full variable domain (outside the CDR3, taken from reference TRBV15 and TRBJ1-5): DAMVIQNPRYQVTQFGKPVTLSCSQTLNHNVMYWYQQKSSQAPKLLFHYYDKDFNNEADTPDNFQSRRPNTSFCFLDIRSPGLGDTAMYLCATSRARVSNQPQHFGDGTRLSIL.

The rearrangement links TRBV7-9 to TRBJ1-2; 7 positions agree with TRBD1. The CDR3 runs to 15 residues. The V segment lost 2 bases and the J segment 4 bases; nucleotides outside the gene matches: 7. The germline gives CDR1 SEHNR, CDR2 FQNEAQ (reference sequence). DNA of the CDR3: TGTGCCAGCAGCTTACTACAGGGGAAGGGCTATGGCTACACCTTC. Protein: CASSLLQGKGYGYTF.

The chain couples TRBV3-1 (or the pseudogene TRBV3-2) to TRBJ1-1; 11 bases agree with TRBD1. Germline CDR1 is LGHDT and CDR2 is YNNKEL (reference sequence). The CDR3 length is 15 residues. The V and J ends lost 1 base and 6 bases, in that order; junction bases with no gene match: 4. In DNA form, the CDR3 reads TGTGCCAGCAGCCAAGTCGGGACAGGGGGATCTGAAGCTTTCTTT. It specifies CASSQVGTGGSEAFF.

This clone was picked up one time. The chain links TRBV28 to TRBJ1-5; D may be TRBD1 (6 bases). This CDR3 spans 16 amino acids. V was pared by 2 bases and J by 1 base, with 12 bases between. Germline lookup yields CDR1 MDHEN and CDR2 SYDVKM. CDR3 coding DNA: TGTGCCAGCAGTTTACACAGGGATATGAGCAATCAGCCCCAGCATTTT. This gives the protein CASSLHRDMSNQPQHF.

This clone was counted a single time. The chain joins TRBV24-1 to TRBJ1-2, with TRBD1 as a possible D gene (6 bases). Trimming took 0 bases from V and 11 from J, leaving 9 bases between them. This CDR3 comprises 12 residues. The germline gives CDR1 KGHDR, CDR2 SFDVKD. The CDR3 here is CATSDLSQGYTF. The CDR3 region has the DNA TGTGCCACCAGTGATTTGTCCCAGGGGTACACCTTC.

The gene calls are TRBV11-1 and TRBJ2-1; TRBD1 might be the D (5 bases). In germline, CDR1 is SGHAT, CDR2 FQDESV (reference sequence). Deletions cut 3 bases from V and 3 bases from J, with 9 bases between. The CDR3 length is 14 residues. CDR3 coding DNA: TGTGCCAGCAGCTTTGGCAGGGTCTACAATGAGCAGTTCTTC. Protein product: CASSFGRVYNEQFF.

V usage is TRBV5-8 and J usage is TRBJ1-2; D is uncertain. V was shortened by 0 bases and J by 8 bases, with 11 bases between the two germline ends. This CDR3 is built from 13 residues. The V gene's germline CDR1 is SGHTS and CDR2 YDEGEE. The CDR3 DNA follows: TGTGCCAGCAGCTTGGAATCTGATATGGGCTACACCTTC. Protein sequence: CASSLESDMGYTF.

The gene calls are TRBV18 and TRBJ1-1; D possibly corresponds to TRBD1 (5 bases). Germline V gives CDR1 KGHSH, CDR2 LQKENI. The V end lost 5 bases, the J end lost 1 base, and 8 bases lay between the germline ends. The CDR3 runs to 13 residues. CDR3 DNA sequence: TGTGCCAGCTCAGTAGGGGCGAACACTGAAGCTTTCTTT. Translating gives CASSVGANTEAFF.